This T cell receptor (beta chain) was identified during a study of shared clonotypes between healthy human individuals (dated by TCRdb to the early 2020s). General notes on the study: A few men and a couple of women, aged 18 to 49 years, made up the cohort. For each donor, CD4 naive and CD4 memory were each run on three plates, CD8 naive on two plates, and CD8 memory on one plate. The study deeply sequenced blood TCR repertoires of five healthy adults to estimate repertoire size and the extent of clonotype sharing between individuals. To increase sequencing depth and limit assay-specific biases, TCR repertoire library preparation and sequencing were carried out by different laboratories using diverse techniques. Per donor, leukapheresis produced somewhere between about 0.94 and 9.5 billion PBMCs.

Donors were healthy HIV-negative adults with no recently reported acute infections or vaccinations. Only Caucasian adults living in Nashville, Tennessee, USA were represented among the donors. CD4+ T cells were enriched by magnetic negative selection; naive cells were then positively selected on CD45RA, and the negative fraction formed the memory subset. After blood collection by leukapheresis, PBMCs were isolated using Ficoll-Histopaque density gradient centrifugation and then cryopreserved in the vapor phase of liquid nitrogen. Analytical flow cytometry was used to check the purity and quantity of every magnetically sorted T cell population. Genomic DNA was isolated from every sorted fraction and measured by UV absorbance on a Nanodrop 2000c. From a lookup of the germline V gene, CDR1 and CDR2 are SNHLY and FYNNEI. V and J lose 7 bases and 4 bases, and a span of 15 bases separates them. Reading from cysteine to phenylalanine, the CDR3 counts 14 amino acids. Only CDR3 DNA remains: 42 bases, in frame from the first base.

Using the deep immunoSEQ assay, multiplex PCR amplified TCR CDR3 regions from genomic DNA. Genomic DNA extracted from each cell subset was distributed evenly over all wells of several immunoSEQ 96-well plates, and each plate served as one replicate. For sorted subsets, about 200 ng genomic DNA, equal to about 30,000 T cell genomes, was loaded into each replicate PCR. The purified libraries were quantified using a Qubit 3.0 fluorometer, sized with a Bioanalyzer 2100, and then quantified again using the KAPA Library Quantification kit. A separate single-read 150-cycle Illumina NextSeq 550 flow cell was used to sequence each immunoSEQ 96-well plate. As for the authors' bioinformatics: Because the immunoSEQ output included only junctional sequences and no quality scores, the filtering could not be the same as the filtering used for full-length reads. Sequences were annotated with PyIR, a Python wrapper for IgBLAST v1.9, using IMGT germline references to assign V/J genes and CDR3. Reads were removed for weak V/J assignments (E-value above 1e-6), missing CDR3, stop codons, out-of-frame junctions, or ambiguous translated residues. V3J clonotypes were defined as sequences sharing the same inferred V gene, J gene, and CDR3 amino acid sequence. The percentage overlap between two repertoires was calculated by dividing the number of shared unique clonotypes by the size of the smaller repertoire. Repertoire richness was assessed with RTK rarefaction, the Chao1 estimator, and Recon v2.1 estimates of unobserved clonotypes. For all TCRbeta clonotypes obtained by the gDNA method from a handful of donors, generation probabilities were computed with OLGA. The table was pulled from immuneACCESS by TCRdb, which kept in-frame rearrangements only. Such tables lose some clones; where checked, under half of the loss comes from unresolved V genes, and the rest has no known cause. V, J and clone size reflect that table, while D and trimming were determined from the DNA. Recorded for this sample are a few million clones; more than 80% of them occurred a single time. About 0.13% of the sample rests with the top ten.

The paper's findings and limits, for the study overall: Because the study included only a small number of donors, the genetic and exposure-history diversity represented was limited. Larger estimated clonotype richness was generally found for naive subsets than for memory subsets. Sharing across a handful of donors was observed for approximately 5% of naive CD4, under 4% of naive CD8, about 2.5% of memory CD4, and about 0.4% of memory CD8 clonotypes. Pairwise subsampling led to the expectation that sequencing depth would affect the degree of clonotype sharing among donors. Compared with non-shared clonotypes, the clonotypes found in all four sorted-subset donors had higher generation probabilities. Even with the large sequencing depth, rarefaction of the sorted-subset datasets indicated that sequencing was incomplete. Sampling was restricted to blood, and TCR repertoires in tissues likely differ from the TCR repertoires found in blood.

In regard to this clone: Its antigen has not been determined. No much larger clonotype is one base removed from it; base qualities were not supplied.

Input material: naive CD4+ T cells sorted from blood. The meaning of the sample's cell subset or site label: CD45RA+ positively selected. In this chain, TRBV2 is recombined with TRBJ2-3; the D gene is perhaps TRBD2, on 6 matching bases. The source of this sequence is a man between 18 and 29 years old in good health. DNA sequence: TGTGCCAGCACAGACTTAAGACTAGCAGATACGCAGTATTTT. It is translated as CASTDLRLADTQYF.